The 10 T cell receptor beta chains presented below share a single source sample, sequenced in a study of blood T cell repertoires in COVID-19. The repertoire was sequenced with immunoSEQ multiplex PCR; TCRdb's copy has only in-frame clones and lacks some. The sample includes 200,000 to 250,000 clones, 80% to 85% seen only once; the top ten take 6.8%. The sequenced sample was PBMCs or T cells enriched from blood (not recorded which). Receptors were obtained from a woman aged 40 to 50 who had recovered from COVID-19.

The chain has TRBV28 and TRBJ1-2; D is possibly TRBD1 (6 bases). The V end was cut by 4 bases, the J end by 6 bases, with 9 bases between. The CDR3 covers 12 residues. Germline CDR1 reads MDHEN; CDR2 reads SYDVKM. CDR3 region: CASSSPGDGYTF. The CDR3 bases are TGTGCCAGCAGTTCACCAGGGGATGGCTACACCTTC.

The V gene is TRBV6-5, the J gene TRBJ1-4, with D unresolved. CDR1 is MNHEY and CDR2 is SVGAGI in the germline V gene. This CDR3 spans 14 amino acids. The V and J ends lost 5 bases and 0 bases respectively, with 7 bases between them. The CDR3 DNA reads as TGTGCCAGCAGTAACGGTGCAACTAATGAAAAACTGTTTTTT. The encoded protein is CASSNGATNEKLFF.

The genes are TRBV3-1 (or the pseudogene TRBV3-2) and TRBJ2-1, with 8 nucleotides matching TRBD2. This CDR3 has 15 residues. Germline V gene sequence: CDR1 LGHDT, CDR2 YNNKEL (reference sequence). The J segment lost 4 bases and the V segment lost 6 bases, leaving 8 bases of the junction unmatched. CDR3 protein: CASRRTSGIYNEQFF. The CDR3 bases are TGTGCCAGCAGACGTACTAGCGGCATTTACAATGAGCAGTTCTTC.

The J gene is TRBJ1-1, the V gene TRBV27; perhaps TRBD1 as D (5 bases). The CDR3 sequence is 15 residues long. CDR1 and CDR2 (germline): MNHEY, SMNVEV (reference sequence). With 2 bases removed from V and 5 bases from J, the gap between germline ends came to 15 bases. This chain's CDR3 is CASSLEALGGTEAFF. The CDR3 DNA sequence: TGTGCCAGCAGTTTAGAGGCGCTGGGGGGGACTGAAGCTTTCTTT.

J is TRBJ2-6 and V is TRBV6-5; D unclear. There are 14 residues in the CDR3. Germline CDR1 and CDR2: MNHEY and SVGAGI. The V gene lost 5 bases and the J gene lost 2 bases, with 7 bases spanning the gap. CDR3 DNA sequence: TGTGCCAGCAGTCAGGAACCTGGGGCCAACGTCCTGACTTTC. Translation: CASSQEPGANVLTF.

V usage is TRBV10-2 and J usage is TRBJ2-2, with TRBD2 matching over 9 bases. CDR3 length equals 13 residues. Losses at the gene ends were 8 bases for V and 3 bases for J; bases not matched to a gene: 1. Germline lookup yields CDR1 WSHSY and CDR2 SAAADI. Here the CDR3 reads CASEREDTGELFF. The CDR3 nucleotides read TGCGCCAGCGAGCGGGAGGACACCGGGGAGCTGTTTTTT.

This chain joins TRBV4-1 and TRBJ2-7, with 10 nucleotides matching TRBD2. Germline CDR1 MGHRA, CDR2 YSYEKL. The CDR3 loop spans 16 amino acids. With V trimmed by 4 bases and J by 7 bases, 13 bases remained unmatched. The CDR3 loop is CASSPIGQREGWEQYV. The DNA of the CDR3 is TGCGCCAGCAGCCCAATTGGCCAGCGGGAGGGTTGGGAGCAGTACGTC.

The V gene is TRBV29-1, the J gene TRBJ1-5; perhaps TRBD1 as D (5 bases). Trimming left V 4 bases short and J 4 bases short, with 11 bases between. The CDR3 is made up of 13 amino acids. Germline CDR1 reads SQVTM; CDR2 reads ANQGSEA. The CDR3 nucleotides are TGCAGCGTTGGGAGGGGAGGGAATCAGCCCCAGCATTTT. Translating it yields CSVGRGGNQPQHF.

This clone has a single count. V and J are TRBV2 and TRBJ2-7; 10 bases fit TRBD2. This CDR3 is built from 17 residues. Trimming cost V 6 bases and J 4 bases; bases outside gene matches: 15. Per the germline V gene, CDR1 is SNHLY and CDR2 is FYNNEI. CDR3 residues: CASRGLAGADWWYEQYF. CDR3 coding DNA: TGTGCCAGCAGAGGCCTAGCGGGAGCCGACTGGTGGTACGAGCAGTACTTC.

The rearrangement links TRBV28 to TRBJ1-4; weak D call: TRBD1 (6 bases). The CDR3 spans 15 residues. Between the trimmed V and J ends, which lost 8 bases and 8 bases, there was a span of 21 bases. Germline values: CDR1 MDHEN, CDR2 SYDVKM. Written as DNA, the CDR3 is TGTGCCAGCGCCTCTGCGGGGGCTGCAGTGGAAAAACTGTTTTTT. Amino acid sequence: CASASAGAAVEKLFF.